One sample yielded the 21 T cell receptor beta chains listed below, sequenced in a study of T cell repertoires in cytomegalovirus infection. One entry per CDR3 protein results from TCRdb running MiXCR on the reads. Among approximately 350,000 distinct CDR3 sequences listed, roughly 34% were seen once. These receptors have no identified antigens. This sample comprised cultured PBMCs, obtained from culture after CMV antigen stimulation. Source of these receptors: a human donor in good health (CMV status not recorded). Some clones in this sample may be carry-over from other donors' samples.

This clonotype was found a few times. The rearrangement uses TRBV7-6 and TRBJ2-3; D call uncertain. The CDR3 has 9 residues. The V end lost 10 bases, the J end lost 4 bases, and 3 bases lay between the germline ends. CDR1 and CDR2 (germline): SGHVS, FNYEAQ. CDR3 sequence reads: CATSDTQYF. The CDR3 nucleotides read TGTGCCACCTCAGATACGCAGTATTTT. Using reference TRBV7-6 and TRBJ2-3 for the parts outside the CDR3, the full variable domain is GAGVSQSPRYKVTKRGQDVALRCDPISGHVSLYWYRQALGQGPEFLTYFNYEAQQDKSGLPNDRFSAERPEGSISTLTIQRTEQRDSAMYRCATSDTQYFGPGTRLTVL.

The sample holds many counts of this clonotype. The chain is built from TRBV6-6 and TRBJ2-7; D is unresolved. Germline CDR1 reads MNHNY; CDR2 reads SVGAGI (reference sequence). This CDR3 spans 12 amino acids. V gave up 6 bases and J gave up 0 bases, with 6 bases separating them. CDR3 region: CASSYSSYEQYF. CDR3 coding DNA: TGTGCCAGCAGCTACAGCTCCTACGAGCAGTACTTC.

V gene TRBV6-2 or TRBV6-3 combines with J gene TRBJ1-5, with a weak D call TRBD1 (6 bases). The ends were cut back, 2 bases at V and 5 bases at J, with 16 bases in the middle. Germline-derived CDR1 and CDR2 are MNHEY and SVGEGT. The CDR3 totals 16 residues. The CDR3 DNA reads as TGTGCCAGCAGTTACCTGAGGACAGCGCGAGATCAGCCCCAGCATTTT. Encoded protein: CASSYLRTARDQPQHF.

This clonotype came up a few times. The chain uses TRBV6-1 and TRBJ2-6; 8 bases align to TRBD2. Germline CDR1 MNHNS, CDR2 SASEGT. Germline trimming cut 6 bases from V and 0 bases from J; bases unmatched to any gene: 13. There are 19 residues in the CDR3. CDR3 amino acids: CASSRSMVAGFSGANVLTF. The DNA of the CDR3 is TGTGCCAGCAGCCGATCGATGGTAGCGGGATTCTCTGGGGCCAACGTCCTGACTTTC.

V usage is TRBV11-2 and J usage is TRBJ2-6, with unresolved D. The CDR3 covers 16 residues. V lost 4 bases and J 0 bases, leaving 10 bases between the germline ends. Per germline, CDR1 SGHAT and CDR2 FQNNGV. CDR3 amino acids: CASSSQAFSGANVLTF. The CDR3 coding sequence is TGTGCCAGCAGCTCTCAAGCGTTCTCTGGGGCCAACGTCCTGACTTTC.

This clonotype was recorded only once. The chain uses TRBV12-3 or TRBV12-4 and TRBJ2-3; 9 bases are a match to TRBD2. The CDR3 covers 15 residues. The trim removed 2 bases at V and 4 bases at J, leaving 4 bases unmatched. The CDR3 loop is CASSLPSGVPDTQYF. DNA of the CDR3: TGTGCCAGCAGTTTACCTAGCGGGGTCCCAGATACGCAGTATTTT.

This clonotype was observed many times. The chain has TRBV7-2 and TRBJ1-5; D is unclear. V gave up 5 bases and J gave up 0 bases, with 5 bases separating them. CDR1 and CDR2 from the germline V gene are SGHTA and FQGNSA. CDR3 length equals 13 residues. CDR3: CASSPNSNQPQHF. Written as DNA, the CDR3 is TGTGCCAGCAGCCCCAATAGCAATCAGCCCCAGCATTTT.

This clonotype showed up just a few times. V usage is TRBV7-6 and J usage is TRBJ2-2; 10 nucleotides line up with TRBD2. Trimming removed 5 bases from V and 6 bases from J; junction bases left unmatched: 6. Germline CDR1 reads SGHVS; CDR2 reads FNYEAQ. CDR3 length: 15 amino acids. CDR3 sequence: CASSALAGRAGELFF. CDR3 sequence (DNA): TGTGCCAGCAGCGCACTAGCGGGACGCGCCGGGGAGCTGTTTTTT.

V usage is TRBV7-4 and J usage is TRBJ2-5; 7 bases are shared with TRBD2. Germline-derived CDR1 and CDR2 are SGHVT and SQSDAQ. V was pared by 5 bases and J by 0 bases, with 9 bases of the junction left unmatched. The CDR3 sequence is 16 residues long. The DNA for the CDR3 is TGTGCCAGCAGCCCGACCAGCGGGACCCACCAAGAGACCCAGTACTTC. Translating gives CASSPTSGTHQETQYF.

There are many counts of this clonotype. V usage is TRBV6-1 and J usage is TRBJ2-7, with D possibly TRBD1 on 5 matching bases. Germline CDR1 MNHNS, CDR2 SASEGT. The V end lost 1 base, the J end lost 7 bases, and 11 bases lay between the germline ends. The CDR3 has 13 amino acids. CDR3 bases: TGTGCCAGCAGTGAAGTCAGCAACAGGGAGCAGTACGTC. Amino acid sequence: CASSEVSNREQYV.

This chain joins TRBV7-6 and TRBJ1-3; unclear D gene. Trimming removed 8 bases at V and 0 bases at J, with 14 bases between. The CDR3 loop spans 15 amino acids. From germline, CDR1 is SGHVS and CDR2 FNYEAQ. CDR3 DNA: TGTGCCAGCGCAAAGGACGTCAACTCTGGAAACACCATATATTTT. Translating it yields CASAKDVNSGNTIYF.

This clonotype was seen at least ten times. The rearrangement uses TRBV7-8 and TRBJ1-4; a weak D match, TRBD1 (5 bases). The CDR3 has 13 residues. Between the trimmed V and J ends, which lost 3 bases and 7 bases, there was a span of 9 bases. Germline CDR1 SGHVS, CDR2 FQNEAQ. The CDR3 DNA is TGTGCCAGCAGCTTCGGACACTTTGAAAAACTGTTTTTT. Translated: CASSFGHFEKLFF. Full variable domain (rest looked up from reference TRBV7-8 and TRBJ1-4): GAGVSQSPRYKVAKRGQDVALRCDPISGHVSLFWYQQALGQGPEFLTYFQNEAQLDKSGLPSDRFFAERPEGSVSTLKIQRTQQEDSAVYLCASSFGHFEKLFFGSGTQLSVL.

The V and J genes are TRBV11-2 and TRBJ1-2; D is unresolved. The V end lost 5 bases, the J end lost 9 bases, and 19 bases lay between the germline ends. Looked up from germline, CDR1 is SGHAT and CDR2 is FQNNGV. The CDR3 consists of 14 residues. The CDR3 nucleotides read TGTGCCAGCAGCCCGTACCCCGCTCCAAGAAGCTACACCTTC. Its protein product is CASSPYPAPRSYTF.

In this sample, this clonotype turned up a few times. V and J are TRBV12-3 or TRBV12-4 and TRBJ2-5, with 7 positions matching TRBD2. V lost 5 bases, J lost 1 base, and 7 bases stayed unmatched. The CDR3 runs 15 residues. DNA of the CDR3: TGTGCCAGCAGTACCCGCGGGACTACCCAAGAGACCCAGTACTTC. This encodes CASSTRGTTQETQYF.

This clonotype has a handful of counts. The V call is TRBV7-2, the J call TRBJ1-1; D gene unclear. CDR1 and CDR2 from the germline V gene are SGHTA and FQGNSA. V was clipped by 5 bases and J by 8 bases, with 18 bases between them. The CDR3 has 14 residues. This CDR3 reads CASSKTEGRIEAFF. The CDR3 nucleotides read TGTGCCAGCAGCAAGACGGAAGGCCGGATCGAAGCTTTCTTT.

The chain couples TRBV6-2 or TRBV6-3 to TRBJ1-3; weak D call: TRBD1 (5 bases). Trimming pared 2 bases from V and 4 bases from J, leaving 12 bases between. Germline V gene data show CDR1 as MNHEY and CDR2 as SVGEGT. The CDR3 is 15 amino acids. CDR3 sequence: CASSYLPGPGNTIYF. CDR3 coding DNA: TGTGCCAGCAGTTACCTGCCGGGACCAGGAAACACCATATATTTT.

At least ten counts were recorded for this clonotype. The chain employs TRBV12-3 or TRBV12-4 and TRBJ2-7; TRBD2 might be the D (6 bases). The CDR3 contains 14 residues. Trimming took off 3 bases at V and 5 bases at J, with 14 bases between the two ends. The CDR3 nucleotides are TGTGCCAGCAGTTTGGCGGAGGGTGCCCACGAGCAGTACTTC. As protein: CASSLAEGAHEQYF.

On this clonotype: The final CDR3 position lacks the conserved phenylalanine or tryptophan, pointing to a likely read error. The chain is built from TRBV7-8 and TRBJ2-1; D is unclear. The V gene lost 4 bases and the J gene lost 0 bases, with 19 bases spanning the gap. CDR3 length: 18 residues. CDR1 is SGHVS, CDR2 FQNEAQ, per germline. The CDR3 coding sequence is TGTGCCAGCAGCTCCAGGAGTAGTTGGCCTCGCTCCTACAATGAGCAGTTCTGC. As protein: CASSSRSSWPRSYNEQFC.

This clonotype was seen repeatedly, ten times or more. For the CDR3, the DNA is TGTGCCAGCAGCTTAGCATGGAGCGATACGCAGTATTTT. It translates to CASSLAWSDTQYF. The chain combines TRBV7-2 with TRBJ2-3; D remains ambiguous. The V end was cut by 0 bases, the J end by 6 bases, with 7 bases between. The germline V gene encodes CDR1 SGHTA and CDR2 FQGNSA. The CDR3 spans 13 residues.

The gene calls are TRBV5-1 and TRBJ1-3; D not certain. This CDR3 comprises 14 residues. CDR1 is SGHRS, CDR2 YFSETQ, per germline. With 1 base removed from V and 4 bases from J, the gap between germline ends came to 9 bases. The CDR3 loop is CASSLSPLGNTIYF. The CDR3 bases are TGCGCCAGCAGCTTGTCCCCCTTGGGAAACACCATATATTTT.

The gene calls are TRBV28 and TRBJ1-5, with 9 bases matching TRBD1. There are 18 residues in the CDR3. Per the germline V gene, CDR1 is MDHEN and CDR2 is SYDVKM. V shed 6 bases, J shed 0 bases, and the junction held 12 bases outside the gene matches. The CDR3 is CASSPLGDRAYSNQPQHF. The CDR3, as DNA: TGTGCCAGCAGCCCTCTCGGGGACAGGGCTTATAGCAATCAGCCCCAGCATTTT.